The sample holds many counts of the clone carrying this TCR beta chain. This sample was taken from a study of read filtering for tumor transcriptome and immune sequencing. Study information: Mean patient age was roughly 66 years, range about 45 to 90; 17 male, more than 11 female. After DNase treatment, RNA was made into whole-transcriptome libraries.

Trimming removed 5 bases from V and 4 bases from J; junction bases left unmatched: 10. Germline V gene lookup returns CDR1 MDHEN and CDR2 SYDVKM. This CDR3 is built from 15 residues. This library used roughly 0.4 ug RNA and molecular barcoded adaptors spanning alpha/delta and beta/gamma chains. One entry per CDR3 protein results from TCRdb running MiXCR on the reads. This sample carries 30,000 to 50,000 distinct CDR3 sequences, roughly 12% of them seen once, and the ten largest clones take 30% to 40%. Sequenced sample: a population of CD138-negative cells sorted from bone marrow. The rearrangement uses TRBV28 and TRBJ1-1; 7 bases fit TRBD1. This TCR derives from a donor at least 40 years old with multiple myeloma. CDR3 nucleotide sequence: TGTGCCAGCAGTCCTCTAGGGGGCTTTGGCACTGAAGCTTTCTTT. This translates into CASSPLGGFGTEAFF.